Listed below are T cell receptor beta chains from one sample, sequenced in a study of CD8+ T cells in alopecia areata. Some clones are missing from TCRdb's copy, which holds only in-frame ones; the method was immunoSEQ multiplex PCR. The sample includes about 120,000 clones, about 51% of them seen just once. The sequenced sample consisted of NKG2D-low CD8+ T cells sorted from blood. The receptors were sampled from a human donor with alopecia areata. Each CDR3 is given without its conserved first and last residue.

J: TRBJ2-7; V: TRBV11-1; CDR3: ASSAVWGLH
J: TRBJ2-3; V: TRBV29-1; CDR3: SVDWGRTDTQY
J: TRBJ1-1; V: TRBV29-1; CDR3: SVPGGFGTEAF
J: TRBJ2-3; V: TRBV7-9; CDR3: ASSQATSGSTDTQY
J: TRBJ2-1; V: TRBV27; CDR3: ASSLSRDINEQF
J: TRBJ1-4; V: TRBV27; CDR3: ASSLDRDDEKLF
J: TRBJ2-1; V: TRBV11-3; CDR3: ASSLVGSEQF
J: TRBJ2-3; V: TRBV7-9; CDR3: ASSPPLEADPDTQY
J: TRBJ2-3; V: TRBV5-6; CDR3: ASSLQGTDTQY
J: TRBJ2-7; V: TRBV28; CDR3: ASFGRTAYEQY
J: TRBJ1-1; V: TRBV30; CDR3: AWSAGRPLNTEAF
J: TRBJ1-4; V: TRBV2; CDR3: ASSRTGGQEKLF
J: TRBJ2-5; V: TRBV9; CDR3: ASSVLGGETQY
J: TRBJ2-1; V: TRBV29-1; CDR3: SHLRGDEQF